This is a list of T cell receptor beta chains from one sample in a study of blood T cell repertoires in COVID-19. Clones were read by immunoSEQ multiplex PCR, and TCRdb kept only the in-frame ones, dropping some. The table shows some 48,000 clones, with roughly 90% occurring only once. Sequenced input: peripheral blood. The receptors come from a man between 65 and 85 years old with active COVID-19. Each CDR3 is given with its conserved first and last residue. The D gene is left open where the match is weak. Clone size is shown for a subset of rows, as once, few, many or a class of expanded clone.

v_gene	abundance	d_gene	j_gene	CDR3aa	CDR3nt
TRBV7-9	.	TRBD1	TRBJ1-1	CASSFAGGASAFF	TGTGCCAGCAGCTTTGCAGGGGGCGCTTCAGCTTTCTTT
TRBV7-2	.	.	TRBJ1-1	CASSKGSERYTEAFF	TGTGCCAGCAGTAAAGGCAGCGAAAGGTACACTGAAGCTTTCTTT
TRBV7-6	.	TRBD2	TRBJ2-1	CASSLGLAGGSDFYNEQFF	TGTGCCAGCAGCTTAGGACTAGCGGGAGGGTCGGATTTCTACAATGAGCAGTTCTTC
TRBV3-1/TRBV3-2	.	.	TRBJ2-1	CASSQDSSYNEQFF	TGTGCCAGCAGCCAAGACAGCTCCTACAATGAGCAGTTCTTC
TRBV20-1	.	.	TRBJ2-7	CSARQIYEQYF	TGCAGTGCTAGACAGATCTACGAGCAGTACTTC
TRBV4-1	.	.	TRBJ2-1	CASSQGRGLVGERSEQFF	TGCGCCAGCAGCCAAGGCCGGGGGTTAGTGGGGGAGCGTTCTGAGCAGTTCTTC
TRBV7-2	.	TRBD2	TRBJ2-2	CASSPKQGGGTGELFF	TGTGCCAGCAGCCCTAAGCAGGGCGGGGGGACCGGGGAGCTGTTTTTT
TRBV28	.	.	TRBJ1-5	CASREQIHSNQPQHF	TGTGCCAGCAGAGAACAGATTCATAGCAATCAGCCCCAGCATTTT
TRBV4-3	.	TRBD2	TRBJ2-7	CASSHAPGLAGGRSSEQYF	TGCGCCAGCAGCCACGCCCCGGGACTAGCGGGAGGGCGGTCGAGCGAGCAGTACTTC
TRBV30	.	.	TRBJ2-7	CAWSFRYEQYF	TGTGCCTGGAGCTTCAGGTACGAGCAGTACTTC
TRBV27	.	.	TRBJ1-4	CASRLRGVEKLFF	TGTGCCAGCAGGCTCCGGGGGGTTGAAAAACTGTTTTTT
TRBV4-3	once	.	TRBJ2-2	CASSQDLPSHGGLTGELFF	TGCGCCAGCAGCCAAGATCTGCCTAGTCACGGGGGATTGACCGGGGAGCTGTTTTTT
TRBV7-9	.	.	TRBJ2-3	CASSPRVWGPGDTQYF	TGTGCCAGCAGCCCCCGCGTTTGGGGGCCCGGAGATACGCAGTATTTT
TRBV3-1/TRBV3-2	.	TRBD1	TRBJ2-7	CASGRQGTYEQYF	TGTGCCAGCGGAAGACAGGGGACCTACGAGCAGTACTTC
TRBV24-1	.	TRBD1	TRBJ2-5	CATSDFGDRKETQYF	TGTGCCACCAGTGATTTCGGGGACAGGAAAGAGACCCAGTACTTC
TRBV24-1	.	.	TRBJ2-1	CATSGYGTETPYNEQFF	TGTGCCACCAGTGGTTATGGGACTGAAACCCCCTACAATGAGCAGTTCTTC
TRBV28	.	TRBD1	TRBJ1-6	CASTYGDRGSPLHF	TGTGCCAGCACTTATGGGGACAGAGGTTCACCCCTCCACTTT
TRBV27	.	.	TRBJ2-7	CASTSRVAKTYEQYF	TGTGCCAGCACGAGCCGGGTTGCCAAAACCTACGAGCAGTACTTC
TRBV2	.	TRBD2	TRBJ2-7	CASSTGTSVTEQYF	TGTGCCAGCAGTACCGGGACTAGCGTTACCGAGCAGTACTTC
TRBV4-3	.	.	TRBJ2-2	CASSPQRGSGELFF	TGCGCCAGCAGCCCACAACGAGGCAGCGGGGAGCTGTTTTTT
TRBV11-3	.	.	TRBJ2-1	CASSLAGVGYEQFF	TGTGCCAGCAGCTTAGCGGGAGTCGGCTATGAGCAGTTCTTC
TRBV6-2/TRBV6-3	.	.	TRBJ2-7	CASSYTGYEQYF	TGTGCCAGCAGTTACACGGGCTACGAGCAGTACTTC
TRBV3-1/TRBV3-2	.	.	TRBJ1-1	CASSLGDTEAFF	TGTGCCAGCAGCCTGGGAGACACTGAAGCTTTCTTT
TRBV29-1	.	TRBD1	TRBJ2-3	CSVDDRGTDTQYF	TGCAGCGTCGATGACAGGGGCACAGATACGCAGTATTTT
TRBV27	.	TRBD2	TRBJ2-3	CASSPRLAGTTDTQYF	TGTGCCAGCAGTCCCCGACTAGCGGGAACGACAGATACGCAGTATTTT
TRBV7-9	.	.	TRBJ2-7	CASTPSGSYEQYF	TGTGCCAGCACCCCATCGGGTTCCTACGAGCAGTACTTC
TRBV5-1	.	.	TRBJ1-1	CASSLVSGGAEAFF	TGCGCCAGCAGCTTGGTATCCGGGGGGGCTGAAGCTTTCTTT
TRBV28	.	.	TRBJ2-7	CASSSTGHQMYEQYF	TGTGCCAGCAGTTCGACGGGACATCAAATGTACGAGCAGTACTTC